A selection of T cell receptor beta chains follows, all from one sample in a study of graft-versus-host responses after intestinal transplantation. Assay: immunoSEQ multiplex PCR; the TCRdb copy retains only in-frame clones and omits some. The sample includes approximately 90,000 clones, just over 90% of them seen just once. What these receptors recognize is not known. The specimen comprised unstimulated CD8+ T cells sorted from spleen or lymph node cells, sampled before intestinal transplant. The receptors originated from a human donor who received an intestinal transplant. Each CDR3 is given with its conserved first and last residue.

TRBV9	TRBJ1-3	CASGPGGGNTIYF
TRBV15	TRBJ1-2	CATSTGGGYTF
TRBV11-2	TRBJ2-6	CASMTQGGDLWEANVLTF
TRBV4-1	TRBJ1-4	CASSQEPGTATNEKLFF
TRBV6-1	TRBJ1-4	CASSELRQGANEKLFF
TRBV29-1	TRBJ2-7	CSVSGTASYEQYF
TRBV14	TRBJ2-1	CASSPTGSPNEQFF
TRBV7-9	TRBJ2-7	CASSQEEPGQGWVEQYF
TRBV21-1	TRBJ1-1	CASSRAVWAGNAEAFF
TRBV10-3	TRBJ2-2	CAISEPGQGLNNTGELFF
TRBV21-1	TRBJ1-4	CAKYPGESTNEKLFF
TRBV5-1	TRBJ2-7	CASSPGEQGTYEQYF
TRBV6-1	TRBJ1-1	CASSEARYYEAFF
TRBV19	TRBJ2-7	CASSWGDEQYF
TRBV7-2	TRBJ1-3	CASSLGGGRFSGNTIYF
TRBV5-1	TRBJ1-1	CASSLDRGPEAFF
TRBV15	TRBJ2-3	CATSTRRVADTQYF
TRBV4-3	TRBJ1-1	CASSQDREGLNTEAFF